This T cell receptor (beta chain) emerged from a study of blood T cell repertoires in COVID-19. Participants' own reports of clinical history determined their cohort assignment. Germline CDR1 and CDR2: MGHDK and SYGVNS. This CDR3 has 15 residues. The V gene end was trimmed by 3 bases and the J gene end by 1 base; junction bases not matched to a gene: 5. Method: immunoSEQ multiplex PCR; TCRdb's copy keeps in-frame clones and lacks some. This table holds 270,000 or so clones, roughly 80% found once. The sequencing sample was made of PBMCs or T cells enriched from blood (not recorded which). This TCR derives from a man aged 50-59 years who had recovered from COVID-19. The chain employs TRBV25-1 and TRBJ1-1; 7 positions match TRBD1. In nucleotides, the CDR3 is TGTGCCAGCAGTGAGCCCGGGACAGCGAACACTGAAGCTTTCTTT. This encodes CASSEPGTANTEAFF.